This note documents a single T cell receptor beta chain sequence. The V and J ends lost 3 bases and 8 bases, in that order; junction bases with no gene match: 8. The CDR3 totals 15 residues. From germline, CDR1 is SGHRS and CDR2 YFSETQ. TCRdb's copy holds only in-frame clones and misses some; the assay was immunoSEQ multiplex PCR. The sample has some 40,000 clones, 85% to 95% seen once. The data originate from a study of T cell changes during pregnancy in multiple sclerosis. The clonotype originates from a female donor with multiple sclerosis, enrolled in a pregnancy study. The chain couples TRBV5-1 to TRBJ2-1, with 10 nucleotides matching TRBD2. The sequenced material came from peripheral blood. The CDR3 loop is CASSSLAGESYEQFF. CDR3 in DNA: TGCGCCAGCAGCTCCCTAGCGGGAGAGAGCTATGAGCAGTTCTTC. The full variable domain, in which reference TRBV5-1 and TRBJ2-1 provide the parts outside the CDR3, is KAGVTQTPRYLIKTRGQQVTLSCSPISGHRSVSWYQQTPGQGLQFLFEYFSETQRNKGNFPGRFSGRQFSNSRSEMNVSTLELGDSALYLCASSSLAGESYEQFFGPGTRLTVL.